This T cell receptor beta chain came from a study of T cells in Graves' hyperthyroidism and ophthalmopathy. The overall study: Peripheral blood draws took place at initial diagnosis, ahead of any treatment. Study-level results: Most clonotypes expanded in the thyroid (above 0.001) were also present in blood.

Exclusion of patients followed from uncontrolled infection, other autoimmune disease, pregnancy or lactation. Regarding this clonotype: Antigen unknown.

Amplified TCR beta CDR3 regions derived from RNA transcripts. HTBI primers drove first-round RT-PCR of the TCR CDR3. TCRdb ran MiXCR on the multiplex PCR reads and lists one entry per CDR3 protein. The data show more than 450,000 distinct CDR3 sequences, nearly 20% seen once. The sample consisted of blood. The sequence was collected from a middle-aged man with Graves' ophthalmopathy.

Here the CDR3 reads CASSPLAGERLADTQYF. CDR3 coding DNA: TGTGCCAGCAGCCCGCTAGCGGGAGAGAGGTTAGCAGATACGCAGTATTTT. The chain uses TRBV7-9 and TRBJ2-3; 10 bases agree with TRBD2. Germline V gene sequence: CDR1 SEHNR, CDR2 FQNEAQ (reference sequence). CDR3 length equals 17 residues. Trimming cost V 5 bases and J 4 bases; bases outside gene matches: 12.